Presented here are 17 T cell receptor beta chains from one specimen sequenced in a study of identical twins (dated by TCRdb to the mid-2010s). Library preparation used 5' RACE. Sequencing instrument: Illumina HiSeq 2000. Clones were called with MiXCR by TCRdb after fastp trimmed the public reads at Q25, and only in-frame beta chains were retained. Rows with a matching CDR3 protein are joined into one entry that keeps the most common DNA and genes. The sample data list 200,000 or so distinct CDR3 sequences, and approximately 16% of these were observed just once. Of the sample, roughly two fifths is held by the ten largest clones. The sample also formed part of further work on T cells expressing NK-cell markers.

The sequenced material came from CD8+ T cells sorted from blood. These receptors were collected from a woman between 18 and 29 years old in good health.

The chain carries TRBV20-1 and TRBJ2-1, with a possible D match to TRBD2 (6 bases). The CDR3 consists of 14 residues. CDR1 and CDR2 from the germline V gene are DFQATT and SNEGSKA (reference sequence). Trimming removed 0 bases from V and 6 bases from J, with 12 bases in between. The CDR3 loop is CSARDATSSNEQFF. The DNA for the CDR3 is TGCAGTGCTAGAGATGCGACTAGTTCCAATGAGCAGTTCTTC.

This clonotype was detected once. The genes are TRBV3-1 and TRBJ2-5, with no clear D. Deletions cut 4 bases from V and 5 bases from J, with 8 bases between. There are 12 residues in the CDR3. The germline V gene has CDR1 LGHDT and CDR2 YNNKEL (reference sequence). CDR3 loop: CASSPISETQYF. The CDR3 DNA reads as TGTGCCAGCAGCCCAATCTCGGAGACCCAGTACTTC.

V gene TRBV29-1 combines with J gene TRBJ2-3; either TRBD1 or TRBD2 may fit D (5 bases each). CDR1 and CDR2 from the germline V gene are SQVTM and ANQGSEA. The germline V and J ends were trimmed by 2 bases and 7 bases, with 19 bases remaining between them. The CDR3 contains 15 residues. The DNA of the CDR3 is TGCAGCGTTGAATTCCGGGGCGGCCGGGGATATACGCAGTATTTT. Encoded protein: CSVEFRGGRGYTQYF.

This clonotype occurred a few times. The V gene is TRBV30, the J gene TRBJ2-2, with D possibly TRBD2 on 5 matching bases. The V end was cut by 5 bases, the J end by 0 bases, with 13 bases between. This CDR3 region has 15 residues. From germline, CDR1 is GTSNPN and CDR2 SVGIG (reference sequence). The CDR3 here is CAWRGGRTNTGELFF. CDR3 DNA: TGTGCCTGGCGGGGTGGGCGCACGAACACCGGGGAGCTGTTTTTT.

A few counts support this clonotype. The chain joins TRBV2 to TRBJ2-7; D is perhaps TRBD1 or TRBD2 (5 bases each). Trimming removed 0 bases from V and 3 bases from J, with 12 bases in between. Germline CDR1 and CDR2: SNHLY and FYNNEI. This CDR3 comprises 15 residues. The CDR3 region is CASSEAGRLLYEQYF. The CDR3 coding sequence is TGTGCCAGCAGTGAAGCGGGACGCCTTCTCTACGAGCAGTACTTC.

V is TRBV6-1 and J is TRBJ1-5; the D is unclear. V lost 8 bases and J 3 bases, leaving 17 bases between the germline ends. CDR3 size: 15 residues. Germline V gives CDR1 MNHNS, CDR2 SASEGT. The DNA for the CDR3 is TGTGCCAGCGGAACTTCAATGGGGAACAATCAGCCCCAGCATTTT. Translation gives CASGTSMGNNQPQHF.

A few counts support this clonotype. CDR3 region: CASSYTENVGTEAFF. The CDR3 bases are TGTGCCAGCAGTTATACAGAGAATGTCGGCACTGAAGCTTTCTTT. The V and J genes are TRBV12-3 or TRBV12-4 and TRBJ1-1; D is unclear. V dropped 4 bases and J dropped 4 bases, with 16 bases sitting between them. The CDR3 length is 15 residues.

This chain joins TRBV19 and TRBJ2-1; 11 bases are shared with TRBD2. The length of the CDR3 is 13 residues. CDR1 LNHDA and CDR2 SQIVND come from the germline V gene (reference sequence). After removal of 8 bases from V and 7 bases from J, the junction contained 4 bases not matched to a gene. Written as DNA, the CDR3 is TGTGCCAGTCGACTAGCGGGAAGTAATGAGCAGTTCTTC. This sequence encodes CASRLAGSNEQFF.

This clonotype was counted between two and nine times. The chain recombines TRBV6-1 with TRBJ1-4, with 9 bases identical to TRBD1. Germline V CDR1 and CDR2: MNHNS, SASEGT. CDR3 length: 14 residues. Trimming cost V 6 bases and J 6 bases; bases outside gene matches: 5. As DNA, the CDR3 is TGTGCCAGCAGCACCGACAGGGGGGATGAAAAACTGTTTTTT. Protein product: CASSTDRGDEKLFF.

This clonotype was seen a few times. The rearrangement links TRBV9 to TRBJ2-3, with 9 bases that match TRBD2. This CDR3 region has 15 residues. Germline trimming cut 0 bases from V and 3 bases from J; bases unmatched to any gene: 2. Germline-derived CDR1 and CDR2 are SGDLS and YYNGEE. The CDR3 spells CASSVASGTTDTQYF. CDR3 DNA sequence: TGTGCCAGCAGCGTAGCTAGCGGGACGACAGATACGCAGTATTTT.

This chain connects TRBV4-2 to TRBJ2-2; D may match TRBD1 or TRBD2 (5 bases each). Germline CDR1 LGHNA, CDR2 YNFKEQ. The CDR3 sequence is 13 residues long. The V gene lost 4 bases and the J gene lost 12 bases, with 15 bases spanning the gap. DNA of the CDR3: TGTGCCAGCAGCCCCGGGGCCCCGTGGAAGCTGTTTTTT. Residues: CASSPGAPWKLFF.

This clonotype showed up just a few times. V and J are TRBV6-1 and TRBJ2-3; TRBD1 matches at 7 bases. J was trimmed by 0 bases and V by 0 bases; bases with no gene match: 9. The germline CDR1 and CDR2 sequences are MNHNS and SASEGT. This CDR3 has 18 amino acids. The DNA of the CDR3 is TGTGCCAGCAGTGAAGCGATAGGGGGCTTCACTAGCACAGATACGCAGTATTTT. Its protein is CASSEAIGGFTSTDTQYF.

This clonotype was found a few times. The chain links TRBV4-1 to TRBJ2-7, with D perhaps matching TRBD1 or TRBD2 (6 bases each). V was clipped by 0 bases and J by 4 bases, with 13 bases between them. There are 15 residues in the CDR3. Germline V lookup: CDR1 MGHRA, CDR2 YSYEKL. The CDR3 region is CASSQEEGGLYEQYF. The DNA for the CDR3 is TGCGCCAGCAGCCAAGAAGAAGGGGGGTTATACGAGCAGTACTTC.

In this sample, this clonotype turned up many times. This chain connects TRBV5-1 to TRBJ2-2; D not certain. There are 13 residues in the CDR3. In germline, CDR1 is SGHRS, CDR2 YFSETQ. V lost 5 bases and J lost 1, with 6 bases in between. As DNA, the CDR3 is TGCGCCAGCAGAATCAGGAACACCGGGGAGCTGTTTTTT. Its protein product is CASRIRNTGELFF.

The CDR3 DNA sequence: TGTGCCAGCAGCCAGGATCGGGTCGAGCAGTACTTC. Its translation: CASSQDRVEQYF. The J gene is TRBJ2-7, the V gene TRBV4-2; the D is unclear. V was trimmed by 3 bases and J by 6 bases, leaving 9 bases between them. This CDR3 is built from 12 residues. Germline loops: CDR1 LGHNA, CDR2 YNFKEQ.

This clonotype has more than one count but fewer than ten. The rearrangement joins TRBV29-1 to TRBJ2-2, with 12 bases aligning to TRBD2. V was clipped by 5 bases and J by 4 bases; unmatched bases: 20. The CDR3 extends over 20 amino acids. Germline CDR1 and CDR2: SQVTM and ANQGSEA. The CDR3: CSVRGPLTTSGGVGTGELFF. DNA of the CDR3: TGCAGCGTTCGCGGACCCTTGACGACTAGCGGGGGAGTGGGCACCGGGGAGCTGTTTTTT.

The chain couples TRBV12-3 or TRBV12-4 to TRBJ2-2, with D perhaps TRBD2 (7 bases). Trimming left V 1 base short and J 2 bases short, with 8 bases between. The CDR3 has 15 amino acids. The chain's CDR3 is CASSLGGGNTGELFF. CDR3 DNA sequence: TGTGCCAGCAGTTTAGGGGGGGGCAACACCGGGGAGCTGTTTTTT.